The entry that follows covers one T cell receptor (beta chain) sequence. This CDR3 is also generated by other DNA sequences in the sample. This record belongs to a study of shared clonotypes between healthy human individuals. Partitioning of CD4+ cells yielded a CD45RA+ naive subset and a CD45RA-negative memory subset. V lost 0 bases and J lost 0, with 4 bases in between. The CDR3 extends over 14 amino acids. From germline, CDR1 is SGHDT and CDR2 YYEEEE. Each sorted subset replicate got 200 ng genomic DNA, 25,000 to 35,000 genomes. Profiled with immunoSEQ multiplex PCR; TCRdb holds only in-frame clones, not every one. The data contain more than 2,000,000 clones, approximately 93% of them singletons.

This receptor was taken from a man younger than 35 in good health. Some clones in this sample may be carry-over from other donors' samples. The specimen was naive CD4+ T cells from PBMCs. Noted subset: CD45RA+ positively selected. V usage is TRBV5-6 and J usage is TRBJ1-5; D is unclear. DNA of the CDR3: TGTGCCAGCAGCTTGGGCACTAGCAATCAGCCCCAGCATTTT. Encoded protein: CASSLGTSNQPQHF.